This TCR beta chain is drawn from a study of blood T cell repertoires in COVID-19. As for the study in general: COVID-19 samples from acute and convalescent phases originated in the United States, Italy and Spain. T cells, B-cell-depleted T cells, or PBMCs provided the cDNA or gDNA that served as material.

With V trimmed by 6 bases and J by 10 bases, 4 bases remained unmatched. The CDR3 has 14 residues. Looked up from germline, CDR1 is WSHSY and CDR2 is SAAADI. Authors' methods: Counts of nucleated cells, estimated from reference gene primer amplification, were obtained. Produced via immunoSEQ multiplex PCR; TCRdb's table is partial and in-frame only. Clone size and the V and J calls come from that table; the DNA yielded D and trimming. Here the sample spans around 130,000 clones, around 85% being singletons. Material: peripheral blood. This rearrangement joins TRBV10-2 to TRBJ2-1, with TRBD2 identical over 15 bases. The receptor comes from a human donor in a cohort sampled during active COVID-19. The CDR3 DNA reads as TGCGCCAGCAGCACCGGGACTAGCGGGAGGGAGCAGTTCTTC. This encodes CASSTGTSGREQFF.